The rows below give T cell receptor beta chains drawn from one sample of a study of lymphopenia after photon versus proton radiotherapy. TCRdb's copy holds only in-frame clones and misses some; the assay was immunoSEQ multiplex PCR. The sample holds roughly 23,000 clones, around 89% seen once. The source was peripheral blood, collected from a patient treated with proton-based radiotherapy. These receptors were obtained from an elderly man with esophageal cancer. Both conserved end residues are part of each CDR3. A D gene is named only where the DNA matches it firmly.

>TRBJ2-7|.|TRBV11-2
TGTGCCAGCAGCTTAGTGGGCTACGAGCAGTACTTC
CASSLVGYEQYF
>TRBJ2-5|.|TRBV7-9
TGTGCCAGCAGCTTAGCAGAGGAGGTCAGGGTTAGTGAGACCCAGTACTTC
CASSLAEEVRVSETQYF
>TRBJ1-2|.|TRBV27
TGTGCCAGCAGTTTAAACAGGTTCGACTATGGCTACACCTTC
CASSLNRFDYGYTF
>TRBJ2-5|TRBD2|TRBV7-3
TGTGCCAGCAGCCTCCAAGGGGCTAGCGGGGGGAAAGAGACCCAGTACTTC
CASSLQGASGGKETQYF
>TRBJ2-5|.|TRBV13
TGTGCCAGCAGCCCCCGGACGCGTCGAGAGACCCAGTACTTC
CASSPRTRRETQYF
>TRBJ2-7|.|TRBV4-3
TGCGCCAGCAGCCAATCGCAGGGGAGGCTCGAGCAGTACTTC
CASSQSQGRLEQYF
>TRBJ1-4|TRBD1|TRBV5-8
TGTGCCAGCAGCCCCCGGGACAGGGGGACCGAAAAACTGTTTTTT
CASSPRDRGTEKLFF
>TRBJ2-3|.|TRBV2
TGTGCCAGCAGTGAACGGACAAGCACAGATACGCAGTATTTT
CASSERTSTDTQYF
>TRBJ2-1|TRBD2|TRBV7-7
TGTGCTAGCAGCCCCGGGACTAGCGGGGGCATAGATGAGCAGTTCTTC
CASSPGTSGGIDEQFF
>TRBJ2-1|.|TRBV6-5
TGTGCCAGCATGAGGGGCCGAGGGGACAATGAGCAGTTCTTC
CASMRGRGDNEQFF